This T cell receptor beta chain was recovered during a study of blood T cell repertoires in COVID-19. V was clipped by 7 bases and J by 2 bases; unmatched bases: 11. The CDR3 is 15 amino acids. Looked up from germline, CDR1 is MDHEN and CDR2 is SYDVKM. Generated by immunoSEQ multiplex PCR, the TCRdb table keeps only in-frame clones and is missing some. This sample has about 350,000 clones, with about 88% found just once. The J gene is TRBJ2-7, the V gene TRBV28; 7 bases line up with TRBD1. The source is a woman in her 30s who had been exposed to COVID-19. The specimen was PBMCs or T cells enriched from blood (not recorded which). CDR3 bases: TGTGCCAGCAACCAGGGACAGTACCCAGCCTACGAGCAGTACTTC. Its protein product is CASNQGQYPAYEQYF.